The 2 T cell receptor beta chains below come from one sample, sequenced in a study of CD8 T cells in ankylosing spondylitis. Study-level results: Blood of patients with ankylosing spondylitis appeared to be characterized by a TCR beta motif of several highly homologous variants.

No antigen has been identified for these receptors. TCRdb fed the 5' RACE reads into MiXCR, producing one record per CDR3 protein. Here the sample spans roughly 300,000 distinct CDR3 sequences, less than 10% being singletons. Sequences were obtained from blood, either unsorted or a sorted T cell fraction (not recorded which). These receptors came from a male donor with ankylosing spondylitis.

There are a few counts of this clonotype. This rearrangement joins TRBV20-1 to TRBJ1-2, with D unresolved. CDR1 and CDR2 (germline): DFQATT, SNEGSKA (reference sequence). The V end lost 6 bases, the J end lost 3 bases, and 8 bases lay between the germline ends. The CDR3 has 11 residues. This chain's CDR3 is CSAPIDYGYTF. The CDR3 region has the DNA TGCAGTGCCCCGATCGACTATGGCTACACCTTC.

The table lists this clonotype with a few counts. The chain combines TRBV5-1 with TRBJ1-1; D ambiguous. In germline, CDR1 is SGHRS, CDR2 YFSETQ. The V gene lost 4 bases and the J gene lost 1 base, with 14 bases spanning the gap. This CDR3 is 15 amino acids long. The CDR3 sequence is CASSGTPFGNTEAFF. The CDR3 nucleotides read TGCGCCAGCAGCGGCACACCCTTCGGGAACACTGAAGCTTTCTTT.